The rows below give T cell receptor beta chains drawn from one sample of a study of healthy donors' naive CD4 and CD8 T cells. TCRdb processed the reads anew with MiXCR; each CDR3 protein has one entry. There are 200,000 or so distinct CDR3 sequences in the sample; 74% occur only once, and about 2.1% lies in the top ten. Sequenced input: naive CD4+ and CD8+ T cells sorted from blood, pooled from several donors. The receptors stem from a pool of human donors in good health; the sample pools cells from several healthy donors. Both conserved end residues are part of each CDR3. The D gene is left open where the match is weak. Size is omitted from some rows. Given values are once, few, many or a class for expanded clones.

v_gene: TRBV12-3/TRBV12-4; d_gene: .; abundance: .; j_gene: TRBJ1-1; CDR3aa: CASSLMAGSGTEAFF; CDR3nt: TGTGCCAGCAGTTTAATGGCAGGGTCGGGCACTGAAGCTTTCTTT
v_gene: TRBV6-1; d_gene: .; abundance: .; j_gene: TRBJ2-5; CDR3aa: CASRRTLQETQYF; CDR3nt: TGTGCCAGCCGCAGAACACTACAAGAGACCCAGTACTTC
v_gene: TRBV5-4; d_gene: .; abundance: .; j_gene: TRBJ2-3; CDR3aa: CATRIRFFPTDTQYF; CDR3nt: TGTGCCACAAGGATTCGGTTTTTCCCCACAGATACGCAGTATTTT
v_gene: TRBV20-1; d_gene: .; abundance: few; j_gene: TRBJ1-1; CDR3aa: CSARAGGTEAFF; CDR3nt: TGCAGTGCTAGAGCGGGGGGCACTGAAGCTTTCTTT
v_gene: TRBV13; d_gene: .; abundance: few; j_gene: TRBJ1-1; CDR3aa: CASSPQENTEAFF; CDR3nt: TGTGCCAGCAGCCCCCAGGAAAACACTGAAGCTTTCTTT
v_gene: TRBV6-5; d_gene: TRBD1; abundance: .; j_gene: TRBJ1-2; CDR3aa: CASSYSNRGFYGYTF; CDR3nt: TGTGCCAGCAGTTACTCGAACAGGGGATTCTATGGCTACACCTTC
v_gene: TRBV27; d_gene: TRBD2; abundance: .; j_gene: TRBJ2-1; CDR3aa: CNSRPRLAGYNEQFF; CDR3nt: TGTAACTCCCGCCCGCGGCTAGCGGGGTACAATGAGCAGTTCTTC
v_gene: TRBV6-2/TRBV6-3; d_gene: .; abundance: .; j_gene: TRBJ1-3; CDR3aa: CASSYSRSRSGNTIYF; CDR3nt: TGTGCCAGCAGTTACTCGCGCAGCCGCTCTGGAAACACCATATATTTT
v_gene: TRBV6-2/TRBV6-3; d_gene: TRBD2; abundance: once; j_gene: TRBJ2-2; CDR3aa: CASSYSVGGPPSTGELFF; CDR3nt: TGTGCCAGCAGTTACTCGGTGGGAGGGCCCCCGAGCACCGGGGAGCTGTTTTTT
v_gene: TRBV5-1; d_gene: TRBD1; abundance: .; j_gene: TRBJ2-3; CDR3aa: CASRAGQGEFTGADTQYF; CDR3nt: TGCGCCAGCAGAGCGGGACAGGGGGAATTTACGGGCGCAGATACGCAGTATTTT
v_gene: TRBV5-1; d_gene: .; abundance: .; j_gene: TRBJ1-5; CDR3aa: CASSLDYNQPQHF; CDR3nt: TGCGCCAGCAGCTTGGACTACAATCAGCCCCAGCATTTT
v_gene: TRBV5-4; d_gene: TRBD1; abundance: .; j_gene: TRBJ2-7; CDR3aa: CASSLGQGSIYEQYF; CDR3nt: TGTGCCAGCAGCCTCGGACAGGGGTCGATCTACGAGCAGTACTTC
v_gene: TRBV20-1; d_gene: .; abundance: .; j_gene: TRBJ2-3; CDR3aa: CSNTDESGVSDTQYF; CDR3nt: TGCAGTAACACCGACGAGTCCGGGGTGTCGGATACGCAGTATTTT
v_gene: TRBV30; d_gene: .; abundance: few; j_gene: TRBJ2-1; CDR3aa: CAWSWGGGDEQFF; CDR3nt: TGTGCCTGGAGTTGGGGCGGCGGGGATGAGCAGTTCTTC
v_gene: TRBV27; d_gene: .; abundance: .; j_gene: TRBJ1-2; CDR3aa: CASSLVYGTYGYTF; CDR3nt: TGTGCCAGCAGTTTAGTCTACGGAACCTATGGCTACACCTTC
v_gene: TRBV29-1; d_gene: .; abundance: .; j_gene: TRBJ2-1; CDR3aa: CSVEGGHFYNEQFF; CDR3nt: TGCAGCGTTGAAGGTGGACACTTCTACAATGAGCAGTTCTTC
v_gene: TRBV19; d_gene: .; abundance: .; j_gene: TRBJ1-2; CDR3aa: CASSIGGAGANYGYTF; CDR3nt: TGTGCCAGTAGTATAGGAGGCGCAGGGGCGAACTATGGCTACACCTTC
v_gene: TRBV4-2; d_gene: .; abundance: .; j_gene: TRBJ2-3; CDR3aa: CASSQESPGVGDTQYF; CDR3nt: TGTGCCAGCAGCCAAGAATCTCCGGGAGTGGGAGATACGCAGTATTTT
v_gene: TRBV12-3/TRBV12-4; d_gene: TRBD1; abundance: .; j_gene: TRBJ1-1; CDR3aa: CASGWDRITEAFF; CDR3nt: TGTGCCAGCGGGTGGGACAGAATCACTGAAGCTTTCTTT
v_gene: TRBV5-4; d_gene: .; abundance: once; j_gene: TRBJ1-3; CDR3aa: CASSLGPYSGNTIYF; CDR3nt: TGTGCCAGCAGCTTGGGCCCTTACTCTGGAAACACCATATATTTT
v_gene: TRBV5-1; d_gene: .; abundance: few; j_gene: TRBJ1-1; CDR3aa: CASSLAGEAFF; CDR3nt: TGCGCCAGCAGCTTGGCTGGTGAAGCTTTCTTT
v_gene: TRBV6-4; d_gene: .; abundance: .; j_gene: TRBJ2-7; CDR3aa: CASSDLSQSYEQYF; CDR3nt: TGTGCCAGCAGTGACCTATCCCAATCCTACGAGCAGTACTTC
v_gene: TRBV6-5; d_gene: .; abundance: .; j_gene: TRBJ2-6; CDR3aa: CASSFSASSGANVLTF; CDR3nt: TGTGCCAGCAGTTTTTCAGCCTCCTCTGGGGCCAACGTCCTGACTTTC
v_gene: TRBV19; d_gene: TRBD1; abundance: .; j_gene: TRBJ1-3; CDR3aa: CASSTRDSNSGNTIYF; CDR3nt: TGTGCCAGTAGTACCCGGGACAGCAACTCTGGAAACACCATATATTTT
v_gene: TRBV11-2; d_gene: TRBD1; abundance: .; j_gene: TRBJ1-2; CDR3aa: CASSSLVTLDRARGYTF; CDR3nt: TGTGCCAGCAGCTCCTTAGTTACCCTGGACAGGGCTCGGGGCTACACCTTC
v_gene: TRBV29-1; d_gene: .; abundance: .; j_gene: TRBJ1-2; CDR3aa: CSVIFGANYGYTF; CDR3nt: TGCAGCGTTATTTTTGGGGCCAACTATGGCTACACCTTC
v_gene: TRBV5-1; d_gene: TRBD1; abundance: .; j_gene: TRBJ2-1; CDR3aa: CASSQRDSGPYEQFF; CDR3nt: TGCGCCAGCAGCCAACGGGACAGCGGCCCTTATGAGCAGTTCTTC
v_gene: TRBV29-1; d_gene: .; abundance: .; j_gene: TRBJ1-1; CDR3aa: CSVVGQGRTEAFF; CDR3nt: TGCAGCGTTGTAGGGCAGGGACGGACTGAAGCTTTCTTT
v_gene: TRBV2; d_gene: .; abundance: .; j_gene: TRBJ2-3; CDR3aa: CASSVSTGRTDTQYF; CDR3nt: TGTGCCAGCAGTGTATCTACGGGCCGCACAGATACGCAGTATTTT
v_gene: TRBV6-5; d_gene: TRBD2; abundance: .; j_gene: TRBJ2-7; CDR3aa: CASRSTSGAPYEQYF; CDR3nt: TGTGCCAGCAGATCGACTAGCGGGGCACCCTACGAGCAGTACTTC
v_gene: TRBV6-5; d_gene: .; abundance: .; j_gene: TRBJ1-5; CDR3aa: CASSAGSGINQPQHF; CDR3nt: TGTGCCAGCAGTGCCGGGAGTGGGATTAATCAGCCCCAGCATTTT
v_gene: TRBV29-1; d_gene: TRBD1; abundance: .; j_gene: TRBJ2-7; CDR3aa: CSAKTLGQGESTYEQYF; CDR3nt: TGCAGCGCCAAAACTTTAGGACAGGGCGAATCTACCTACGAGCAGTACTTC
v_gene: TRBV11-2; d_gene: .; abundance: .; j_gene: TRBJ2-1; CDR3aa: CASSLDQRGRSNEQFF; CDR3nt: TGCGCCAGCAGCTTAGATCAACGTGGGAGGTCCAATGAGCAGTTCTTC
v_gene: TRBV6-6; d_gene: .; abundance: .; j_gene: TRBJ2-5; CDR3aa: CASSYSGAGAETQYF; CDR3nt: TGTGCCAGCAGTTACTCCGGGGCCGGGGCCGAGACCCAGTACTTC
v_gene: TRBV20-1; d_gene: .; abundance: .; j_gene: TRBJ2-1; CDR3aa: CSARTRGLSNEQFF; CDR3nt: TGCAGTGCCAGGACGCGGGGTCTAAGCAATGAGCAGTTCTTC
v_gene: TRBV6-5; d_gene: TRBD1; abundance: few; j_gene: TRBJ2-6; CDR3aa: CASSPGGVGANVLTF; CDR3nt: TGTGCCAGCAGTCCAGGGGGAGTCGGGGCCAACGTCCTGACTTTC
v_gene: TRBV29-1; d_gene: .; abundance: few; j_gene: TRBJ2-3; CDR3aa: CSVAGSSTDTQYF; CDR3nt: TGCAGCGTTGCGGGTTCTAGCACAGATACGCAGTATTTT